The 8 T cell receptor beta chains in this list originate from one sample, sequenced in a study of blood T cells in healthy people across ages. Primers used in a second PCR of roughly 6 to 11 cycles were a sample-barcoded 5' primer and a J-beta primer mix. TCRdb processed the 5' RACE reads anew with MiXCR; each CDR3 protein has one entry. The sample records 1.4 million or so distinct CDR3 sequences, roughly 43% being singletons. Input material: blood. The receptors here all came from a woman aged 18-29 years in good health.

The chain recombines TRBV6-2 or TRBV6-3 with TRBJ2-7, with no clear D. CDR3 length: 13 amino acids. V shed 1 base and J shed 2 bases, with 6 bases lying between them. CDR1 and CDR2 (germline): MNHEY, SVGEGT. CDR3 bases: TGTGCCAGCAGTTACTTCACAGCCTACGAGCAGTACTTC. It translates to CASSYFTAYEQYF.

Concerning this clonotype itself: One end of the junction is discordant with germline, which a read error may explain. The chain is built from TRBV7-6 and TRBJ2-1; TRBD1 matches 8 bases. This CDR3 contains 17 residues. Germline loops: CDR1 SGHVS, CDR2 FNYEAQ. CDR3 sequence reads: CAGSRGQGRSSYNEQFF. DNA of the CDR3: TGTGCCGGCAGCCGTGGACAGGGCCGAAGCTCCTACAATGAGCAGTTCTTC.

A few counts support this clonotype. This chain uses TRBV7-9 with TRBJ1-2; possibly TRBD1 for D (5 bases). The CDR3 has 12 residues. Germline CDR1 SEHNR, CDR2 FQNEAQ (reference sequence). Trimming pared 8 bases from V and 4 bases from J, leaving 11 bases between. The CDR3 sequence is CASGKGSYGYTF. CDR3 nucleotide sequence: TGTGCCAGCGGGAAGGGGAGCTATGGCTACACCTTC.

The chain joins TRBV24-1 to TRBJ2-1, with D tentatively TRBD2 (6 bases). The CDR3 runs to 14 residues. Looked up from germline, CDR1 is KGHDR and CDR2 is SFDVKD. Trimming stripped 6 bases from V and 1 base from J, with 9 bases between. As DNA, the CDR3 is TGTGCCACCAGTCCGGGAGAATCCTACAATGAGCAGTTCTTC. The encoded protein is CATSPGESYNEQFF.

CDR3 coding DNA: TGTGCCAGCAGCCCTCCGGGGCAGGTACAAGAGACCCAGTTCTTC. This encodes CASSPPGQVQETQFF. The chain is built from TRBV3-1 and TRBJ2-1; TRBD1 or TRBD2 may be the D gene (5 bases each). The length of the CDR3 is 15 residues. Germline CDR1 and CDR2: LGHDT and YNNKEL (reference sequence). With 4 bases removed from V and 13 bases from J, the gap between germline ends came to 23 bases.

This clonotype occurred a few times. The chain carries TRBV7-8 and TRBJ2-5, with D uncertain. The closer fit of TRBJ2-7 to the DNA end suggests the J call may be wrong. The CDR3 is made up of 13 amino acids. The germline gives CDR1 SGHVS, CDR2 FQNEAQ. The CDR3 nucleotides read TGTGCCAGCAGCTTTCTAGGACCCCACGAGCAGTACTTC. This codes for CASSFLGPHEQYF.

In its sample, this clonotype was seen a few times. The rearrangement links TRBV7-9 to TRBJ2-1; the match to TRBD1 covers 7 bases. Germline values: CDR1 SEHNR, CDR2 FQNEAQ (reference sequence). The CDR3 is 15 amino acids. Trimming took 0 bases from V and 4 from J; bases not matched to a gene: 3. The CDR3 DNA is TGTGCCAGCAGCTTAGCCCGACAGGGATACAATGAGCAGTTCTTC. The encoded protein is CASSLARQGYNEQFF.

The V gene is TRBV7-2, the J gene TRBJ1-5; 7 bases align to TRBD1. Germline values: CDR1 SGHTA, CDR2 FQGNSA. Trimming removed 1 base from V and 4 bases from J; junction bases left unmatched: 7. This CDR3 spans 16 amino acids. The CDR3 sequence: CASSLVSGTVNQPQHF. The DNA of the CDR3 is TGTGCCAGCAGCTTAGTTTCGGGGACAGTAAATCAGCCCCAGCATTTT.